The clone carrying this T cell receptor (beta chain) was detected many times. The antigen remains unidentified. These data are taken from a study of early T cells in non-severe SARS-CoV-2 infection. Germline-derived CDR1 and CDR2 are ENHRY and SYGVKD. This CDR3 region has 16 residues. The trim removed 0 bases at V and 2 bases at J, leaving 5 bases unmatched. Study-wide findings and caveats: VDJdb matching, biased toward anti-spike CD8 responses, missed private and CD4 specificities.

Individual cDNA molecules received unique molecular identifiers. TCRdb analysed the 5' RACE reads with MiXCR anew, one entry per CDR3 protein. The repertoire holds tens of thousands of distinct CDR3 sequences, over 4.5% seen once, with around 4% in the top ten. Sequenced input: whole blood. This TCR came from an adult who was a healthcare worker with PCR-confirmed SARS-CoV-2 infection or an uninfected control (not recorded which). V and J are TRBV10-3 and TRBJ2-3; 7 nucleotides match TRBD2. Here the CDR3 DNA reads TGTGCCATCAGTGAGTCGATTAGCGGGTACACAGATACGCAGTATTTT. Protein product: CAISESISGYTDTQYF.